These 20 T cell receptor beta chains were sequenced from one sample in a study of beta chain features in type 1 diabetes. Every bit of the isolated RNA underwent reverse transcription, so sequencing read expressed TCRB transcripts. Sequenced by immunoSEQ multiplex PCR; TCRdb stores in-frame clones only, minus some. The data contain fewer than 500,000 clones, approximately 15% of them singletons. The sample consisted of naive CD4+ T cells from blood. These receptors originate from a man between 25 and 39 years old in good health.

The chain combines TRBV2 with TRBJ1-1; no firm D call. The germline gives CDR1 SNHLY, CDR2 FYNNEI. Trimming left V 4 bases short and J 4 bases short, with 10 bases between. The CDR3 has 13 residues. CDR3 in amino acids: CASSGNEGTEAFF. CDR3 DNA: TGTGCCAGCAGTGGAAATGAGGGCACTGAAGCTTTCTTT.

This clone was recorded a few times. Here the CDR3 DNA reads TGTGCCAGCAACCGGGGACAGAGCCTCAATGAGCAGTTCTTC. It codes for CASNRGQSLNEQFF. The rearrangement uses TRBV27 and TRBJ2-1, with 7 bases matching TRBD1. With V trimmed by 7 bases and J by 6 bases, 9 bases remained unmatched. The CDR3 totals 14 residues. Germline V gene sequence: CDR1 MNHEY, CDR2 SMNVEV (reference sequence).

The gene calls are TRBV10-3 and TRBJ2-7; D gene unclear. Germline lookup yields CDR1 ENHRY and CDR2 SYGVKD. The CDR3 has 16 residues. The V end lost 3 bases, the J end lost 2 bases, and 17 bases lay between the germline ends. CDR3 residues: CAISDGVGGRTYEQYF. The CDR3 DNA reads TGTGCCATCAGTGATGGGGTCGGTGGCAGGACCTACGAGCAGTACTTC.

This clone was observed a handful of times. CDR3 nucleotide sequence: TGTGCCATCAGTTTAGTGGTTACAGATACGCAGTATTTT. Translated: CAISLVVTDTQYF. The V call is TRBV10-3, the J call TRBJ2-3; D is unclear. The germline V gene has CDR1 ENHRY and CDR2 SYGVKD. V dropped 5 bases and J dropped 3 bases, with 9 bases sitting between them. The CDR3 covers 13 residues.

There are a few counts of this clone. This sequence joins TRBV21-1 and TRBJ2-5; TRBD1 is the table's D call and was not checked against the DNA. TRBV21-1 is a pseudogene. The CDR3 has 12 amino acids. For the CDR3, the DNA is TGTGCCAGCATCAGGGTTAGAATGGCCCAGTACTTC. Translated, it gives CASIRVRMAQYF.

This chain uses TRBV7-9 with TRBJ1-1; D perhaps matches TRBD1 (5 bases). The CDR3 length is 14 residues. The V end was cut by 3 bases, the J end by 4 bases, with 12 bases between. Germline loops: CDR1 SEHNR, CDR2 FQNEAQ (reference sequence). CDR3 DNA: TGTGCCAGCAGCTTCCAGGGCGTCGGCACTGAAGCTTTCTTT. Amino acids: CASSFQGVGTEAFF.

This clone was found a few times. The genes are TRBV18 and TRBJ2-7; D assignment may be TRBD1 or TRBD2 (5 bases each). This CDR3 is built from 18 residues. V gave up 4 bases and J gave up 0 bases, with 22 bases separating them. Looked up from germline, CDR1 is KGHSH and CDR2 is LQKENI. The CDR3 DNA follows: TGTGCCAGCTCACGAGGGACGGAGACCAGGAGGAGCTCCTACGAGCAGTACGTC. Translated, it gives CASSRGTETRRSSYEQYV.

The V and J genes are TRBV9 and TRBJ2-7; the D gene could be TRBD1 or TRBD2 (6 bases each). Germline-derived CDR1 and CDR2 are SGDLS and YYNGEE. V was trimmed by 0 bases and J by 6 bases, leaving 22 bases between them. The CDR3 totals 17 residues. The CDR3 spells CASSVDVGGHPRGEQYF. The CDR3 nucleotides are TGTGCCAGCAGCGTAGATGTGGGGGGCCACCCCCGGGGCGAGCAGTACTTC.

Regarding this clone: Distinct nucleotide sequences in the sample also encode this CDR3. V is TRBV18 and J is TRBJ2-5; D gene uncertain. This CDR3 has 12 amino acids. Trimming cost V 0 bases and J 5 bases, with 4 bases left between them. Germline loops: CDR1 KGHSH, CDR2 LQKENI. This CDR3 reads CASSPPGETQYF. In DNA form, the CDR3 reads TGTGCCAGCTCACCACCGGGTGAGACCCAGTACTTC.

The chain employs TRBV4-1 and TRBJ2-5; D gene uncertain. Between the trimmed V and J ends, which lost 1 base and 5 bases, there was a span of 17 bases. Per germline, CDR1 MGHRA and CDR2 YSYEKL. The CDR3 runs 16 residues. The CDR3 DNA reads as TGCGCCAGCAGCCAAGGAATCAGTAACCGCCAGGAGACCCAGTACTTC. It specifies CASSQGISNRQETQYF.

This clone has just a few counts. This chain connects TRBV9 to TRBJ2-6, with a weak D call TRBD1 (6 bases). Germline V lookup: CDR1 SGDLS, CDR2 YYNGEE. The CDR3 spans 17 residues. The V gene lost 2 bases and the J gene lost 4 bases, with 16 bases spanning the gap. The CDR3: CASSVLSGASGANVLTF. The CDR3 nucleotides read TGTGCCAGCAGCGTCCTTTCAGGGGCTTCAGGGGCCAACGTCCTGACTTTC.

About this clone itself: The junction departs from the called germline gene at one end, perhaps through a read error. The gene calls are TRBV5-6 and TRBJ2-1; weak D call: TRBD1 (5 bases). The germline gives CDR1 SGHDT, CDR2 YYEEEE. CDR3 size: 16 residues. DNA for the CDR3: TGTGCCAGCAGCCCAGAGCTGGGGCTAGGATACAGTGAGCAGTTCTTC. It yields the protein CASSPELGLGYSEQFF.

This chain uses TRBV5-4 with TRBJ2-1, with 7 nucleotides matching TRBD1. Germline lookup yields CDR1 SGHNT and CDR2 YYREEE (reference sequence). There are 11 residues in the CDR3. The ends lost 5 bases at V and 13 bases at J; junction bases unmatched: 6. CDR3 nucleotide sequence: TGTGCCAGCAGACGAACAGGGGTTCAGTTCTTC. Amino acids: CASRRTGVQFF.

This rearrangement joins TRBV18 to TRBJ2-1; 10 bases are a match to TRBD2. V lost 2 bases, J lost 0 bases, and 7 bases stayed unmatched. Germline CDR1 and CDR2: KGHSH and LQKENI. This CDR3 is built from 18 residues. The chain's CDR3 is CASSPLRTSGASYNEQFF. CDR3 in DNA: TGTGCCAGCTCACCATTAAGGACTAGCGGCGCCTCCTACAATGAGCAGTTCTTC.

This clone was detected only a few times. V and J are TRBV21-1 and TRBJ2-5; the table names TRBD1, a call not compared with the DNA. TRBV21-1 is a recognized pseudogene. The CDR3 covers 19 residues. The CDR3 protein is CASSPTVPKRGLYQETQYF. The CDR3 bases are TGTGCCAGCAGCCCCACCGTGCCCAAAAGGGGGCTGTACCAAGAGACCCAGTACTTC.

The rearrangement links TRBV12-5 to TRBJ2-3; 10 bases are shared with TRBD1. Trimming at V came to 7 bases and at J to 5 bases, leaving 15 bases not matched to a gene. This CDR3 has 17 amino acids. Germline CDR1 LGHNT, CDR2 FRNRAP. This CDR3 is CASASSTGGFRLDTQYF. In DNA, the CDR3 is TGTGCTAGTGCCTCCTCGACAGGGGGCTTTCGTTTAGATACGCAGTATTTT.

In its sample, this clone was seen a few times. V is TRBV5-6 and J is TRBJ2-1; no reliable D call. The CDR3 runs 14 residues. The V and J ends lost 1 base and 7 bases respectively, with 12 bases between them. CDR1 is SGHDT and CDR2 is YYEEEE in the germline V gene. The CDR3 region is CASSLIGGRNEQFF. The CDR3 DNA reads TGTGCCAGCAGCTTGATTGGCGGAAGGAATGAGCAGTTCTTC. Complete variable domain (other parts from reference TRBV5-6 and TRBJ2-1): DAGVTQSPTHLIKTRGQQVTLRCSPKSGHDTVSWYQQALGQGPQFIFQYYEEEERQRGNFPDRFSGHQFPNYSSELNVNALLLGDSALYLCASSLIGGRNEQFFGPGTRLTVL.

This clone was seen more than once but under ten times. This rearrangement joins TRBV28 to TRBJ2-2; D assignment may be TRBD1 or TRBD2 (5 bases each). V lost 2 bases and J 1 base, leaving 11 bases between the germline ends. Per the germline V gene, CDR1 is MDHEN and CDR2 is SYDVKM. The length of the CDR3 is 16 residues. The CDR3 nucleotides are TGTGCCAGCAGTTTAGCGTCAGGGAGGAACACCGGGGAGCTGTTTTTT. Its protein product is CASSLASGRNTGELFF.

The sample holds a few counts of this clone. This chain connects TRBV25-1 to TRBJ2-3; 8 bases are shared with TRBD2. This CDR3 has 15 amino acids. Unmatched junction bases numbered 7, after V lost 3 bases and J lost 5 bases. Germline values: CDR1 MGHDK, CDR2 SYGVNS. The CDR3 coding sequence is TGTGCCAGCAGTGACGGCGGGGGGCCCGGAGATACGCAGTATTTT. Its translation: CASSDGGGPGDTQYF. Variable domain in full (rest from reference TRBV25-1 and TRBJ2-3): EADIYQTPRYLVIGTGKKITLECSQTMGHDKMYWYQQDPGMELHLIHYSYGVNSTEKGDLSSESTVSRIRTEHFPLTLESARPSHTSQYLCASSDGGGPGDTQYFGPGTRLTVL.

There are a few counts of this clone. The chain combines TRBV18 with TRBJ1-5, with TRBD1 as a possible D gene (6 bases). The V and J ends lost 1 base and 5 bases respectively, with 12 bases between them. The CDR3 runs to 15 residues. Germline CDR1 is KGHSH and CDR2 is LQKENI. The CDR3 reads CASSPLTGTDQPQHF. The DNA of the CDR3 is TGTGCCAGCTCACCACTAACAGGGACCGATCAGCCCCAGCATTTT.